These T cell receptor beta chains were read from a single sample in a study of response to subunit inactivated influenza vaccine. Via MiXCR, TCRdb re-called the RT-PCR reads, giving one row per CDR3 protein. The sample carries hundreds of thousands of distinct CDR3 sequences, 13% to 15% recorded once. The starting material was PBMCs from blood, obtained around 14 days before vaccination. These receptors were obtained from a man between 45 and 60 years old who received an inactivated influenza vaccine. Both conserved end residues are part of each CDR3. A D gene is named only where the DNA matches it firmly. Clone sizes are given selectively: once, few, many, or a class where the clone is expanded.

>TRBJ2-7|few|TRBV2|TRBD2
CASNPAGEHEQYF
TGTGCCAGCAACCCAGCGGGGGAACACGAGCAGTACTTC
>TRBJ2-1|.|TRBV19|TRBD2
CASSIGTSGHNEQFF
TGTGCCAGTAGTATAGGGACTAGCGGCCACAATGAGCAGTTCTTC
>TRBJ2-1|few|TRBV5-1|TRBD1
CASSTLYRGSPYNEQFF
TGCGCCAGCAGCACCCTCTACAGGGGATCTCCCTACAATGAGCAGTTCTTC
>TRBJ2-7|few|TRBV7-9|.
CASSSGGLKEQYF
TGTGCCAGCAGCTCCGGTGGGCTGAAGGAGCAGTACTTC
>TRBJ2-1|.|TRBV11-1|TRBD2
CASSRGLAGENEQFF
TGTGCCAGCAGCCGGGGACTAGCGGGGGAAAATGAGCAGTTCTTC
>TRBJ2-3|.|TRBV18|.
CASSPGGSSTDTQYF
TGTGCCAGCTCACCAGGTGGTTCTAGCACAGATACGCAGTATTTT
>TRBJ2-7|.|TRBV6-5|.
CASSYWRGSYEQYF
TGTGCCAGCAGTTACTGGAGGGGATCCTACGAGCAGTACTTC
>TRBJ1-1|.|TRBV6-5|TRBD1
CASSSMGQHTEAFF
TGTGCCAGCAGTTCCATGGGACAGCACACTGAAGCTTTCTTT
>TRBJ1-1|few|TRBV13|TRBD1
CASSPLGQESTEAFF
TGTGCCAGCAGCCCATTGGGACAGGAGAGCACTGAAGCTTTCTTT
>TRBJ2-3|few|TRBV28|TRBD2
CASITSGSVTDTQYF
TGTGCCAGCATAACTAGCGGGAGTGTCACAGATACGCAGTATTTT
>TRBJ2-2|many|TRBV5-1|.
CASSLTGYLPGELFF
TGCGCCAGCAGCCTGACAGGATACTTACCCGGGGAGCTGTTTTTT
>TRBJ2-7|few|TRBV2|.
CASNTPTDGEISYEQYF
TGTGCCAGCAATACCCCTACCGACGGGGAGATCTCCTACGAGCAGTACTTC
>TRBJ2-5|.|TRBV20-1|.
CSASEETQYF
TGCAGTGCTTCCGAAGAGACCCAGTACTTC
>TRBJ1-5|few|TRBV30|TRBD1
CAWSGGQGNQPQHF
TGTGCCTGGAGTGGGGGACAGGGGAATCAGCCCCAGCATTTT
>TRBJ1-1|.|TRBV27|.
CASSRNRAGTEAFF
TGTGCCAGCAGCCGAAACAGGGCGGGAACTGAAGCTTTCTTT
>TRBJ2-7|.|TRBV5-1|.
CASRPAPGNDEQYF
TGCGCCAGCAGACCCGCACCAGGCAACGACGAGCAGTACTTC
>TRBJ2-1|few|TRBV6-1|TRBD2
CASMVAGAYNEQFF
TGTGCCAGCATGGTAGCGGGAGCTTATAATGAGCAGTTCTTC
>TRBJ1-6|.|TRBV5-1|TRBD1
CASSWTGRNSPLHF
TGCGCCAGCAGCTGGACAGGGAGAAATTCACCCCTCCACTTT
>TRBJ2-7|.|TRBV12-3/TRBV12-4|TRBD2
CASRSTSGSPYEQYF
TGTGCCAGCAGATCCACTAGCGGGAGCCCCTACGAGCAGTACTTC
>TRBJ2-5|few|TRBV5-1|TRBD2
CASSPRTSGNLGTQYF
TGCGCCAGCAGCCCGAGGACTAGCGGGAACTTAGGGACCCAGTACTTC
>TRBJ1-6|.|TRBV20-1|.
CSARARAGVIQPLHF
TGCAGTGCTAGAGCCCGGGCGGGGGTAATTCAACCCCTCCACTTT
>TRBJ2-1|.|TRBV4-2|.
CASSQDHGYNEQSF
TGTGCCAGCAGCCAAGATCACGGATACAATGAGCAGTCCTTC
>TRBJ2-3|.|TRBV20-1|.
CSARDPASATDTQYF
TGCAGTGCTAGAGATCCGGCTAGCGCCACAGATACGCAGTATTTT
>TRBJ1-2|.|TRBV4-1|TRBD1
CASSQVTGGLFGYTF
TGCGCCAGCAGCCAAGTTACAGGGGGCCTGTTTGGCTACACCTTC
>TRBJ2-7|many|TRBV11-2|.
CASSFRASYEQYF
TGTGCCAGCAGCTTCCGAGCCTCCTACGAGCAGTACTTC
>TRBJ2-7|many|TRBV12-3/TRBV12-4|.
CASRSGGREQYF
TGTGCCAGCAGGTCAGGGGGGCGGGAGCAGTACTTC
>TRBJ1-6|.|TRBV7-8|.
CASSGTGSPLHF
TGTGCCAGCAGCGGAACTGGTTCACCCCTCCACTTT
>TRBJ2-3|few|TRBV20-1|.
CSASGLVGKGTQYF
TGCAGTGCTTCGGGACTGGTCGGGAAGGGAACGCAGTATTTT
>TRBJ2-7|many|TRBV5-1|TRBD2
CASSIGLAGGYYEQYF
TGCGCCAGCAGCATAGGACTAGCGGGAGGCTACTACGAGCAGTACTTC
>TRBJ2-3|.|TRBV29-1|.
CSVFRFSDTQYF
TGCAGCGTTTTCCGGTTCTCAGATACGCAGTATTTT
>TRBJ2-3|few|TRBV4-3|TRBD1
CASSYRQGASDTQYF
TGCGCCAGCAGCTACCGACAGGGGGCATCGGATACGCAGTATTTT
>TRBJ2-2|few|TRBV3-1|TRBD2
CASSQDRTGGTGELFF
TGTGCCAGCAGCCAAGATCGGACCGGGGGGACCGGGGAGCTGTTTTTT
>TRBJ2-5|few|TRBV5-1|.
CASSSHTQTRMNQETQYF
TGCGCCAGCAGCTCACACACCCAGACCAGGATGAACCAAGAGACCCAGTACTTC
>TRBJ2-1|few|TRBV10-3|TRBD1
CAISESLAGGGDEQFF
TGTGCCATCAGTGAGTCCTTAGCAGGGGGCGGAGATGAGCAGTTCTTC
>TRBJ1-5|.|TRBV28|.
CASSLQASNQPQHF
TGTGCCAGCAGTTTACAGGCCAGCAATCAGCCCCAGCATTTT
>TRBJ2-5|few|TRBV20-1|.
CSASRDHQETQYF
TGCAGTGCTAGTAGGGACCACCAAGAGACCCAGTACTTC
>TRBJ2-1|.|TRBV9|TRBD2
CASSQGLAGGGGEQFF
TGTGCCAGCAGTCAGGGACTAGCGGGAGGCGGGGGTGAGCAGTTCTTC
>TRBJ2-7|.|TRBV20-1|.
CSAPTGPPYEQYF
TGCAGTGCCCCGACGGGTCCCCCCTACGAGCAGTACTTC
>TRBJ2-3|few|TRBV10-3|.
CATSSRDTSTDTQYF
TGTGCCACCTCGTCCCGGGACACTAGCACAGATACGCAGTATTTT
>TRBJ2-5|many|TRBV20-1|.
CSANPPFTQETQYF
TGCAGTGCTAACCCGCCTTTTACTCAAGAGACCCAGTACTTC
>TRBJ2-1|few|TRBV7-2|.
CASSLVAQHNEQFF
TGTGCCAGCAGCTTAGTGGCCCAGCATAATGAGCAGTTCTTC
>TRBJ2-7|few|TRBV7-3|TRBD1
CASSPDRVGEQYF
TGTGCCAGCAGCCCGGACAGGGTCGGCGAGCAGTACTTC
>TRBJ2-7|.|TRBV4-2|.
CASSQVRDGNYEQYF
TGTGCCAGCAGCCAAGTGAGGGACGGTAACTACGAGCAGTACTTC